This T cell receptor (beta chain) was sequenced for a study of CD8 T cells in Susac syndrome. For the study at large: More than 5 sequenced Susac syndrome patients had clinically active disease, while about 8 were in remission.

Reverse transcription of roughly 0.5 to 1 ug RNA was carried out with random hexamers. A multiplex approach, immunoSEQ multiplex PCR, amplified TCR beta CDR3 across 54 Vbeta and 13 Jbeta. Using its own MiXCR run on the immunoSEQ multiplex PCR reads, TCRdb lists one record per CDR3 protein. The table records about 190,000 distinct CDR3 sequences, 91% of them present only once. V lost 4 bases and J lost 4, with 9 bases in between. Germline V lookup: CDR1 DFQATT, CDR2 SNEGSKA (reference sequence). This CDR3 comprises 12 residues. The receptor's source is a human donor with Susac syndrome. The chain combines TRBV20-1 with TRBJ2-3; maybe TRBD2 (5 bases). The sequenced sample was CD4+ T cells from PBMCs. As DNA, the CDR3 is TGCAGTGCTAACGGGGTCCCAGATACGCAGTATTTT. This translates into CSANGVPDTQYF.